This TCR beta chain was sequenced in a study of long-term antiretroviral therapy in people with HIV. Study background: There is a gap of about a decade between the earliest samples and the later 2015 immediate-ART recommendation. Study-level results: CDR3 length ranges were narrower in HIV repertoires than in controls. Despite increasing after ART, diversity remained lower than that of transplant donor controls.

With regard to this clone: Its antigen is as yet unknown.

Losses at the gene ends were 8 bases for V and 4 bases for J; bases not matched to a gene: 1. CDR3 length equals 12 residues. Germline V gene sequence: CDR1 LNHDA, CDR2 SQIVND (reference sequence). An immunoSEQ assay, version v3.0, was performed at survey level. Sequencing set out to capture about 40,000-55,000 T-cell genomes per sample. The table came from immunoSEQ multiplex PCR; TCRdb's copy has only in-frame clones and leaves some out. This table holds tens of thousands of clones, around 90% found once. V is TRBV19 and J is TRBJ1-5, with 8 positions matching TRBD1. This specimen consisted of unsorted PBMCs, obtained approximately 4.5 years after starting antiretroviral therapy. The receptor was derived from a young man with HIV. The CDR3 coding sequence is TGTGCCAGTGACAGGGGAAATCAGCCCCAGCATTTT. This encodes CASDRGNQPQHF.